Listed below are T cell receptor beta chains from one sample, sequenced in a study of early T cells in non-severe SARS-CoV-2 infection. TCRdb analysed the 5' RACE reads with MiXCR anew, one entry per CDR3 protein. The data hold under 35,000 distinct CDR3 sequences, with more than 4.5% observed a single time. The sequencing sample was made of whole blood. The receptors here all came from an adult who was a healthcare worker with PCR-confirmed SARS-CoV-2 infection or an uninfected control (not recorded which). Each CDR3 is given with its conserved first and last residue. D genes are given only for firm matches. Only some rows state a clone size, as once, few, many or a class for expanded clones.

V: TRBV11-2; size: few; J: TRBJ2-7; D: TRBD2; CDR3: CASMARREDSYEQYF; DNA: TGTGCCAGCATGGCAAGGCGGGAGGACTCCTACGAGCAGTACTTC
V: TRBV7-2; size: many; J: TRBJ2-4; D: -; CDR3: CASSLTRDQAKNIQYF; DNA: TGTGCCAGCAGCTTAACAAGGGATCAAGCCAAAAACATTCAGTACTTC
V: TRBV11-2; size: many; J: TRBJ2-3; D: -; CDR3: CASSSLGTQYF; DNA: TGTGCCAGCAGCTCCCTCGGTACGCAGTATTTT
V: TRBV29-1; size: many; J: TRBJ2-1; D: TRBD1; CDR3: CSVQRDRGYEQFF; DNA: TGCAGCGTACAGAGGGACAGGGGATATGAGCAGTTCTTC
V: TRBV12-3/TRBV12-4; size: many; J: TRBJ1-2; D: TRBD1; CDR3: CASSPGQAYGYTF; DNA: TGTGCCAGCAGCCCCGGACAGGCCTATGGCTACACCTTC
V: TRBV11-2; size: few; J: TRBJ2-7; D: -; CDR3: CASGTHYEQYF; DNA: TGTGCCAGCGGGACTCACTACGAGCAGTACTTC
V: TRBV11-3; size: -; J: TRBJ1-3; D: -; CDR3: CASSLNQGRNTIYF; DNA: TGTGCCAGCAGCCTAAACCAGGGAAGAAACACCATATATTTT
V: TRBV20-1; size: -; J: TRBJ1-4; D: -; CDR3: CSARAQGGEKLFF; DNA: TGCAGTGCTAGGGCCCAGGGCGGTGAAAAACTGTTTTTT
V: TRBV28; size: many; J: TRBJ1-1; D: -; CDR3: CASSFPDRMNTEAFF; DNA: TGTGCCAGCAGTTTCCCGGACAGAATGAACACTGAAGCTTTCTTT
V: TRBV15; size: -; J: TRBJ2-5; D: -; CDR3: CATTTRGEETQYF; DNA: TGTGCCACCACGACCAGGGGAGAAGAGACCCAGTACTTC
V: TRBV12-3/TRBV12-4; size: few; J: TRBJ2-2; D: -; CDR3: CASSLEINTGELFF; DNA: TGTGCCAGCAGTTTAGAAATTAACACCGGGGAGCTGTTTTTT
V: TRBV7-9; size: -; J: TRBJ2-3; D: TRBD1; CDR3: CASSPGGGMDTQYF; DNA: TGTGCCAGCAGCCCAGGGGGTGGCATGGATACGCAGTATTTT
V: TRBV5-4; size: -; J: TRBJ2-5; D: TRBD1; CDR3: CASSLRQGGRPNQETQYF; DNA: TGTGCCAGCAGCCTCAGACAGGGGGGTCGCCCTAACCAAGAGACCCAGTACTTC
V: TRBV11-2; size: many; J: TRBJ1-3; D: -; CDR3: CASSLEGEIRGNTIYF; DNA: TGTGCCAGCAGCTTAGAGGGCGAAATACGAGGAAACACCATATATTTT
V: TRBV9; size: few; J: TRBJ2-6; D: -; CDR3: CASSVLPAANVLTF; DNA: TGTGCCAGCAGCGTTCTCCCCGCGGCCAACGTCCTGACTTTC
V: TRBV5-1; size: many; J: TRBJ2-1; D: -; CDR3: CASSYRDTEFF; DNA: TGCGCCAGCAGCTACCGGGACACCGAGTTCTTC
V: TRBV7-2; size: many; J: TRBJ1-5; D: -; CDR3: CASSPRGGVNSNQPQHF; DNA: TGTGCCAGCAGCCCACGGGGAGGGGTCAATAGCAATCAGCCCCAGCATTTT
V: TRBV7-9; size: -; J: TRBJ2-1; D: TRBD1; CDR3: CASSFSDLSKGQPRDYNEQFF; DNA: TGTGCCAGCAGCTTTTCGGACTTAAGTAAGGGACAGCCCCGGGATTACAATGAGCAGTTCTTC
V: TRBV28; size: many; J: TRBJ2-1; D: -; CDR3: CASRGDQTYNEQFF; DNA: TGTGCCAGCAGGGGCGACCAAACCTACAATGAGCAGTTCTTC
V: TRBV6-6; size: -; J: TRBJ2-1; D: -; CDR3: CASSPTTVRQFF; DNA: TGTGCCAGCAGTCCAACGACAGTGAGGCAGTTCTTC
V: TRBV7-6; size: -; J: TRBJ2-1; D: TRBD1; CDR3: CASSFETGGGEQFF; DNA: TGTGCCAGCAGCTTCGAGACAGGGGGCGGTGAGCAGTTCTTC
V: TRBV27; size: many; J: TRBJ1-4; D: TRBD1; CDR3: CASRTGTGAREKLFF; DNA: TGTGCCAGCAGGACCGGGACAGGGGCACGAGAAAAACTGTTTTTT
V: TRBV7-3; size: many; J: TRBJ2-3; D: -; CDR3: CASSLTGGTDTQYF; DNA: TGTGCCAGCAGCTTAACCGGAGGCACAGATACGCAGTATTTT
V: TRBV6-2/TRBV6-3; size: many; J: TRBJ1-2; D: -; CDR3: CASRDYGYTF; DNA: TGTGCCAGTCGTGACTATGGCTACACCTTC